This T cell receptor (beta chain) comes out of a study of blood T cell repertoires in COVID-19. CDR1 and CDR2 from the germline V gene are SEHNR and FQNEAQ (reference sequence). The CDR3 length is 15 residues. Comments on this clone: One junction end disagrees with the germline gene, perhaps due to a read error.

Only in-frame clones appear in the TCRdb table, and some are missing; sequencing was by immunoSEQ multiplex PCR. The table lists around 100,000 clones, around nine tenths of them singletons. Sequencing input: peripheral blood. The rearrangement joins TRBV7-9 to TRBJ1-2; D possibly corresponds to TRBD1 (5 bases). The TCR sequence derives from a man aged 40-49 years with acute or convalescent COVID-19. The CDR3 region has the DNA TGTGCCAGCAGCTTATTGTCGCAGGGCCCTTATGGCTACACTTTC. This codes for CASSLLSQGPYGYTF.